This is a list of T cell receptor beta chains from one sample in a study of blood T cell repertoires in COVID-19. Clones were read by immunoSEQ multiplex PCR, and TCRdb kept only the in-frame ones, dropping some. In the table there are 40,000 to 55,000 clones, roughly 89% of which are singletons. The sample consisted of peripheral blood. These TCRs come from an elderly woman with acute or convalescent COVID-19. CDR3s include the opening cysteine and the closing phenylalanine or tryptophan. A D gene is named only where the DNA matches it firmly. Size values are once, few and many counts, or a class for expanded clones, and some rows have none.

J gene: TRBJ1-3
V gene: TRBV11-2
D gene: .
clone size: .
CDR3 DNA: TGTGCCAGCAGCTTAGATCGTCCTGCGGGGCCGGGAGGAAACACCATATATTTT
CDR3 protein: CASSLDRPAGPGGNTIYF

J gene: TRBJ2-1
V gene: TRBV7-2
D gene: TRBD2
clone size: .
CDR3 DNA: TGTGCCAGCAGCTTTCTAGCGGGGGGCAGTGAGCAGTTCTTC
CDR3 protein: CASSFLAGGSEQFF

J gene: TRBJ1-2
V gene: TRBV27
D gene: TRBD1
clone size: .
CDR3 DNA: TGTGCCAGCAGGGGGACAGGGGTCTATGGCTACACCTTC
CDR3 protein: CASRGTGVYGYTF

J gene: TRBJ2-7
V gene: TRBV18
D gene: .
clone size: few
CDR3 DNA: TGTGCCAGCTCCCCGGGGGCCTACGAGCAGTACTTC
CDR3 protein: CASSPGAYEQYF

J gene: TRBJ2-7
V gene: TRBV19
D gene: TRBD1
clone size: .
CDR3 DNA: TGTGCCTCTACCGGGACAGCGACCTCCTACGAGCAGTACTTC
CDR3 protein: CASTGTATSYEQYF

J gene: TRBJ1-2
V gene: TRBV6-5
D gene: TRBD1
clone size: .
CDR3 DNA: TGTGCCAGCAGCTCCCGGACAGGGGGCTATGGCTACACCTTC
CDR3 protein: CASSSRTGGYGYTF

J gene: TRBJ1-5
V gene: TRBV10-2
D gene: .
clone size: .
CDR3 DNA: TGCGCCAGCAGTGGGTCCCTAGACAGGAGCAATCAGCCCCAGCATTTT
CDR3 protein: CASSGSLDRSNQPQHF

J gene: TRBJ1-5
V gene: TRBV4-1
D gene: .
clone size: .
CDR3 DNA: TGCGCCAGCAGCCTACAGGGTCTCCTTTATAGCAATCAGCCCCAGCATTTT
CDR3 protein: CASSLQGLLYSNQPQHF

J gene: TRBJ2-3
V gene: TRBV28
D gene: TRBD1
clone size: .
CDR3 DNA: TGTGCCAGCCCCCCGACAGGGGAGAGCACAGATACGCAGTATTTT
CDR3 protein: CASPPTGESTDTQYF

J gene: TRBJ1-4
V gene: TRBV28
D gene: TRBD1
clone size: .
CDR3 DNA: TGTGCCAGCAGCCTCCCCGGGACAGGGGAACAGAAACTGTTTTTT
CDR3 protein: CASSLPGTGEQKLFF

J gene: TRBJ2-5
V gene: TRBV12-3/TRBV12-4
D gene: .
clone size: .
CDR3 DNA: TGTGCCAGCAGTTTACGAGCGGGAGAGACCCAGTACTTC
CDR3 protein: CASSLRAGETQYF

J gene: TRBJ2-2
V gene: TRBV7-9
D gene: TRBD1
clone size: .
CDR3 DNA: TGTGCCAGTTCGGACGGGGGGACAGGGTTCACCGGGGAGCTGTTTTTT
CDR3 protein: CASSDGGTGFTGELFF

J gene: TRBJ2-7
V gene: TRBV2
D gene: .
clone size: few
CDR3 DNA: TGTGCCAGCAGTGAAGGATCGCTCAGCTACGAGCAGTACTTC
CDR3 protein: CASSEGSLSYEQYF

J gene: TRBJ1-5
V gene: TRBV19
D gene: .
clone size: .
CDR3 DNA: TGTGCCAGTAGTGCTTTAGATCAGCCCCAGCATTTT
CDR3 protein: CASSALDQPQHF

J gene: TRBJ2-1
V gene: TRBV2
D gene: .
clone size: .
CDR3 DNA: TGTGCCAGCAGTGAACAGTACAATGAGCAGTTCTTC
CDR3 protein: CASSEQYNEQFF

J gene: TRBJ1-1
V gene: TRBV19
D gene: .
clone size: .
CDR3 DNA: TGTGCCAGTAGTATAGCCTCACAGAGTACTGAAGCTTTCTTT
CDR3 protein: CASSIASQSTEAFF

J gene: TRBJ1-2
V gene: TRBV24-1
D gene: TRBD1
clone size: .
CDR3 DNA: TGTGCCACCTCGCCCCACTTAAGGGGGCTTTACACGTACTATGGCTACACCTTC
CDR3 protein: CATSPHLRGLYTYYGYTF

J gene: TRBJ2-3
V gene: TRBV3-1/TRBV3-2
D gene: TRBD2
clone size: .
CDR3 DNA: TGTGCCAGCAGCCATTCTTACCGGACTAGCGGGGCTACAGATACGCAGTATTTT
CDR3 protein: CASSHSYRTSGATDTQYF

J gene: TRBJ2-1
V gene: TRBV10-3
D gene: .
clone size: .
CDR3 DNA: TGTGCCATCAGTGAAGAGCTAGCCTACAATGAGCAGTTCTTC
CDR3 protein: CAISEELAYNEQFF

J gene: TRBJ2-1
V gene: TRBV11-2
D gene: TRBD2
clone size: .
CDR3 DNA: TGTGCCAGCAGCTTTGCAGGGAGGGGCTACAATGAGCAGTTCTTC
CDR3 protein: CASSFAGRGYNEQFF

J gene: TRBJ2-5
V gene: TRBV5-1
D gene: TRBD1
clone size: .
CDR3 DNA: TGCGCCAGCAGCGGGACAGGGCTAGAGACCCAGTACTTC
CDR3 protein: CASSGTGLETQYF

J gene: TRBJ2-5
V gene: TRBV28
D gene: TRBD1
clone size: .
CDR3 DNA: TGTGCCAGCAGCCTGCTGACAGGGAACCAAGAGACCCAGTACTTC
CDR3 protein: CASSLLTGNQETQYF

J gene: TRBJ2-6
V gene: TRBV5-4
D gene: .
clone size: .
CDR3 DNA: TGTGCCAGCAGCGTCCAGGGTAGCGGGGCCAACGTCCTGACTTTC
CDR3 protein: CASSVQGSGANVLTF

J gene: TRBJ2-2
V gene: TRBV28
D gene: .
clone size: .
CDR3 DNA: TGTGCCAGCAGTCTCCTCGTCGGGGAGCTGTTTTTT
CDR3 protein: CASSLLVGELFF

J gene: TRBJ2-3
V gene: TRBV5-8
D gene: TRBD1
clone size: few
CDR3 DNA: TGTGCCAGCAGCTCCGCCGGGGGGACAGGGGACCCAGATACGCAGTATTTT
CDR3 protein: CASSSAGGTGDPDTQYF

J gene: TRBJ2-1
V gene: TRBV7-2
D gene: TRBD1
clone size: .
CDR3 DNA: TGTGCCAGCAGCCCAGACAGGGGGCGCCCGGCTGAGCAGTTCTTC
CDR3 protein: CASSPDRGRPAEQFF

J gene: TRBJ2-5
V gene: TRBV5-1
D gene: TRBD2
clone size: .
CDR3 DNA: TGCGCCAGCAGCCTCCCGGGACTAGCGGGGGGGCCGGAGACCCAGTACTTC
CDR3 protein: CASSLPGLAGGPETQYF

J gene: TRBJ2-7
V gene: TRBV2
D gene: TRBD1
clone size: .
CDR3 DNA: TGTGCCAGCAGTATTGGACAGGGGGTGGAGGAGCAGTACTTC
CDR3 protein: CASSIGQGVEEQYF

J gene: TRBJ2-4
V gene: TRBV27
D gene: .
clone size: .
CDR3 DNA: TGTGCCAGCAGCCTCCCCCTCGGCGGGTACTTC
CDR3 protein: CASSLPLGGYF

J gene: TRBJ2-5
V gene: TRBV5-4
D gene: .
clone size: .
CDR3 DNA: TGTGCCAGCAGGGGCAGGGGTGAAGAGACCCAGTACTTC
CDR3 protein: CASRGRGEETQYF

J gene: TRBJ2-6
V gene: TRBV3-1/TRBV3-2
D gene: .
clone size: .
CDR3 DNA: TGTGCCAGCAGCCCAGTCCCATTCTCTGGGGCCAACGTCCTGACTTTC
CDR3 protein: CASSPVPFSGANVLTF

J gene: TRBJ1-6
V gene: TRBV11-3
D gene: TRBD1
clone size: once
CDR3 DNA: TGTGCCAGCAGCCAGGACAGGGTCGATAATTCACCCCTCCACTTT
CDR3 protein: CASSQDRVDNSPLHF

J gene: TRBJ1-6
V gene: TRBV21-1
D gene: .
clone size: .
CDR3 DNA: TGTGCCAGCAGACCCGGGAACAGAAGTTTCAATTCACCCCTCCACTTT
CDR3 protein: CASRPGNRSFNSPLHF

J gene: TRBJ1-2
V gene: TRBV3-1/TRBV3-2
D gene: TRBD1
clone size: .
CDR3 DNA: TGTGCCAGCAGCCAAGCCGACAGGGTTCGGGGTGGCTACACCTTC
CDR3 protein: CASSQADRVRGGYTF

J gene: TRBJ2-3
V gene: TRBV5-1
D gene: TRBD1
clone size: .
CDR3 DNA: TGCGCCAGCAGCTTGGGTGGACAGGGGGCCGCAGATACGCAGTATTTT
CDR3 protein: CASSLGGQGAADTQYF

J gene: TRBJ2-7
V gene: TRBV11-3
D gene: TRBD2
clone size: .
CDR3 DNA: TGTGCCAGCAGCTTACTGGGGACTAATCACGAGCAGTACTTC
CDR3 protein: CASSLLGTNHEQYF

J gene: TRBJ2-2
V gene: TRBV5-6
D gene: .
clone size: .
CDR3 DNA: TGTGCCAGCAGCCCTGGCCGACGGGGCACCGGGGAGCTGTTTTTT
CDR3 protein: CASSPGRRGTGELFF

J gene: TRBJ1-5
V gene: TRBV2
D gene: .
clone size: .
CDR3 DNA: TGTGCCAGCAGGGACACCCCTAGACAGCCCCAGCATTTT
CDR3 protein: CASRDTPRQPQHF

J gene: TRBJ2-1
V gene: TRBV7-9
D gene: TRBD1
clone size: .
CDR3 DNA: TGTGCCAGCAGCCCTACGGACAGGGCAAACAATGAGCAGTTCTTC
CDR3 protein: CASSPTDRANNEQFF

J gene: TRBJ1-2
V gene: TRBV7-2
D gene: .
clone size: .
CDR3 DNA: TGTGCCAGCAGCTTATTCGGGGAGTGGAATGGCTACACCTTC
CDR3 protein: CASSLFGEWNGYTF

J gene: TRBJ2-1
V gene: TRBV11-3
D gene: TRBD2
clone size: .
CDR3 DNA: TGTGCCAGCAGCTTAGTACTAGCGGGGGGCAACAATGAGCAGTTCTTC
CDR3 protein: CASSLVLAGGNNEQFF

J gene: TRBJ1-6
V gene: TRBV7-9
D gene: TRBD1
clone size: .
CDR3 DNA: TGTGCCAGCAGCCAGCCGGGACAGGTTAATTCACCCCTCCACTTT
CDR3 protein: CASSQPGQVNSPLHF

J gene: TRBJ1-1
V gene: TRBV25-1
D gene: TRBD1
clone size: .
CDR3 DNA: TGTGCCAGCAGTGAACAGGGGGTGAGGACTGAAGCTTTCTTT
CDR3 protein: CASSEQGVRTEAFF

J gene: TRBJ1-3
V gene: TRBV5-4
D gene: .
clone size: .
CDR3 DNA: TGTGCCAGCAGCTTGCCCGGCTCTGGAAACACCATATATTTT
CDR3 protein: CASSLPGSGNTIYF

J gene: TRBJ2-5
V gene: TRBV6-5
D gene: TRBD1
clone size: .
CDR3 DNA: TGTGCCAGCAGCCCGGACAGGGGTCGGGGAGAGACCCAGTACTTC
CDR3 protein: CASSPDRGRGETQYF

J gene: TRBJ1-4
V gene: TRBV19
D gene: TRBD1
clone size: .
CDR3 DNA: TGTGCCAGTAGTGTTCCTACCGGGACAGGGGATGAAAAACTGTTTTTT
CDR3 protein: CASSVPTGTGDEKLFF

J gene: TRBJ1-4
V gene: TRBV6-5
D gene: .
clone size: once
CDR3 DNA: TGTGCCAGCAGTTACGGTTCGGGGGAAAAACTGTTTTTT
CDR3 protein: CASSYGSGEKLFF

J gene: TRBJ1-6
V gene: TRBV6-5
D gene: .
clone size: many
CDR3 DNA: TGTGCCAGCAGTTACTCGGAGACAACGGGGTCACCCCTCCACTTT
CDR3 protein: CASSYSETTGSPLHF

J gene: TRBJ2-2
V gene: TRBV20-1
D gene: .
clone size: .
CDR3 DNA: TGCAGTGCTAGTGTCGGAGCGAACACCGGGGAGCTGTTTTTT
CDR3 protein: CSASVGANTGELFF

J gene: TRBJ1-1
V gene: TRBV7-2
D gene: .
clone size: once
CDR3 DNA: TGTGCCAGCAGCTTAGCGACAGATGAAGCTTTCTTT
CDR3 protein: CASSLATDEAFF

J gene: TRBJ2-5
V gene: TRBV28
D gene: .
clone size: .
CDR3 DNA: TGTGCCAGCAGCCCGGCGCGTAGGACACAAGAGACCCAGTACTTC
CDR3 protein: CASSPARRTQETQYF

J gene: TRBJ1-6
V gene: TRBV12-3/TRBV12-4
D gene: .
clone size: .
CDR3 DNA: TGTGCCAGCAGTTTCGGGTTTAATTCACCCCTCCACTTT
CDR3 protein: CASSFGFNSPLHF

J gene: TRBJ2-5
V gene: TRBV24-1
D gene: TRBD1
clone size: .
CDR3 DNA: TGTGCCACCAGTGATCCCACTAAGACAGGGGGCGTCGAGACCCAGTACTTC
CDR3 protein: CATSDPTKTGGVETQYF

J gene: TRBJ2-1
V gene: TRBV28
D gene: TRBD1
clone size: .
CDR3 DNA: TGTGCCAGCACCCCTAGACAGGGCACTGAGCAGTTCTTC
CDR3 protein: CASTPRQGTEQFF

J gene: TRBJ2-1
V gene: TRBV28
D gene: TRBD1
clone size: .
CDR3 DNA: TGTGCCAGCAGTCAAGGGACAGGGGGAGGGTATGAGCAGTTCTTC
CDR3 protein: CASSQGTGGGYEQFF

J gene: TRBJ1-6
V gene: TRBV9
D gene: .
clone size: .
CDR3 DNA: TGTGCCAGCAGCGGTATCGGGGTGGTCGGTTCACCCCTCCACTTT
CDR3 protein: CASSGIGVVGSPLHF